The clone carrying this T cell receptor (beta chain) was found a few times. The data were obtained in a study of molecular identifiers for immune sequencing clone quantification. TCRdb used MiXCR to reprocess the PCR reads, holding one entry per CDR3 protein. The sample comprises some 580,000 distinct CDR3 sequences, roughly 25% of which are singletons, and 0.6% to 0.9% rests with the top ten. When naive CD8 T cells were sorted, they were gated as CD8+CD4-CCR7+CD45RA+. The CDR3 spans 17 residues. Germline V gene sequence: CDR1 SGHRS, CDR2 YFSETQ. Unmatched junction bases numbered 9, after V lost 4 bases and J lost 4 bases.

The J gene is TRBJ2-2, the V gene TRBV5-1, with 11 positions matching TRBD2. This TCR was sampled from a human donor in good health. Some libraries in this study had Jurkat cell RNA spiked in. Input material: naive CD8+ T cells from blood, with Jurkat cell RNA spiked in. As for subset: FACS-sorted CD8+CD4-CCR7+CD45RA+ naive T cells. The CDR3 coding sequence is TGCGCCAGCAGCCCGTCCATAGCGGGGGGGCTCACCGGGGAGCTGTTTTTT. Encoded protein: CASSPSIAGGLTGELFF.